The 28 T cell receptor beta chains listed next were all sequenced from one sample in a study of a mutant IDH1 vaccine in newly diagnosed glioma. Time point denoted: week 47, end of study. Doses consisted of 300 ug of mutant IDH1 20-mer peptide each, paired with topical imiquimod. The antigens for these receptors are not known. Sequencing was performed with immunoSEQ multiplex PCR; in TCRdb, only in-frame clones are kept and a portion is missing. The sample includes under 30,000 clones, about four fifths of them seen just once. The specimen was PBMCs, collected from a glioma patient whose treatment included an IDH1 peptide vaccine. All receptors come from a middle-aged man with glioma.

The chain combines TRBV9 with TRBJ1-2, with D maybe TRBD1 (6 bases). V was clipped by 3 bases and J by 5 bases, with 17 bases between them. From germline, CDR1 is SGDLS and CDR2 YYNGEE. The CDR3 is made up of 15 amino acids. CDR3: CASSELQGPPYGYTF. CDR3 sequence (DNA): TGTGCCAGCAGCGAGCTCCAGGGGCCTCCTTATGGCTACACCTTC.

The rearrangement joins TRBV2 to TRBJ1-2, with D uncertain. With 5 bases removed from V and 4 bases from J, the gap between germline ends came to 8 bases. CDR1 is SNHLY, CDR2 FYNNEI, per germline. The CDR3 is made up of 12 amino acids. The CDR3 sequence: CASSPPSYGYTF. In nucleotides, the CDR3 is TGTGCCAGCAGTCCCCCCAGCTATGGCTACACCTTC.

The chain employs TRBV7-2 and TRBJ2-7; 9 positions agree with TRBD1. Germline V lookup: CDR1 SGHTA, CDR2 FQGNSA. J was trimmed by 5 bases and V by 2 bases; bases with no gene match: 13. The CDR3 totals 17 residues. CDR3 sequence reads: CASSLKLSGQGVHEQYF. CDR3 DNA: TGTGCCAGCAGCTTAAAGTTATCGGGACAGGGCGTCCACGAGCAGTACTTC.

This clone was detected only once. The chain links TRBV5-1 to TRBJ2-2; D remains unclear. Germline loops: CDR1 SGHRS, CDR2 YFSETQ. V was clipped by 5 bases and J by 0 bases, with 8 bases between them. There are 14 residues in the CDR3. In DNA, the CDR3 is TGCGCCAGCAGAATGAGTGCGAACACCGGGGAGCTGTTTTTT. Protein sequence: CASRMSANTGELFF.

This clone was seen more than once but under ten times. The chain recombines TRBV27 with TRBJ1-1; perhaps TRBD1 as D (5 bases). The CDR3 has 15 amino acids. V lost 2 bases to trimming and J lost 11 bases, with 21 bases between them. Per germline, CDR1 MNHEY and CDR2 SMNVEV (reference sequence). As DNA, the CDR3 is TGTGCCAGCAGTTTAATTCTTGGGGGTCAGGGTGCCGCTTTCTTT. Translation: CASSLILGGQGAAFF.

This clone has only one observation. The CDR3 nucleotides are TGTGCCAGCAGCCGACAGAATGAAAAACTGTTTTTT. Translated: CASSRQNEKLFF. The chain combines TRBV6-5 with TRBJ1-4; the D gene is possibly TRBD1 (5 bases). Germline V gene lookup returns CDR1 MNHEY and CDR2 SVGAGI. V lost 6 bases and J lost 5, with 7 bases in between. The CDR3 extends over 12 amino acids.

The J gene is TRBJ2-3, the V gene TRBV4-2, with TRBD2 matching 12 bases. Trimming cost V 1 base and J 2 bases; bases outside gene matches: 4. The CDR3 covers 17 residues. The germline gives CDR1 LGHNA, CDR2 YNFKEQ. CDR3 residues: CASSQGTSGDTTDTQYF. The CDR3 DNA sequence: TGTGCCAGCAGCCAAGGGACTAGCGGGGATACCACAGATACGCAGTATTTT.

This clone was counted between two and nine times. The chain uses TRBV14 and TRBJ2-7, with TRBD2 matching 9 bases. The V and J ends lost 4 bases and 6 bases, in that order; junction bases with no gene match: 10. The CDR3 sequence is 15 residues long. The germline V gene encodes CDR1 SGHDN and CDR2 FVKESK. The CDR3: CASSLKGLAGAEQYF. The CDR3 region has the DNA TGTGCCAGCAGCCTAAAGGGACTAGCTGGGGCCGAGCAGTACTTC.

The chain combines TRBV20-1 with TRBJ1-1; D possibly corresponds to TRBD1 (5 bases). Trimming removed 8 bases from V and 10 bases from J, with 17 bases in between. The V gene's germline CDR1 is DFQATT and CDR2 SNEGSKA (reference sequence). This CDR3 is built from 11 residues. The CDR3 loop is CSPRSGARAFF. The CDR3 DNA sequence: TGCAGTCCAAGGTCCGGGGCGCGAGCTTTCTTT.

V is TRBV7-9 and J is TRBJ1-5; D ambiguous. The CDR3 runs to 15 residues. V was cut by 5 bases and J by 3 bases, with 14 bases left in between. In germline, CDR1 is SEHNR, CDR2 FQNEAQ (reference sequence). As DNA, the CDR3 is TGTGCCAGCAGCGGAGGCGGACGGAACAATCAGCCCCAGCATTTT. It codes for CASSGGGRNNQPQHF.

The rearrangement joins TRBV18 to TRBJ1-2, with 7 nucleotides matching TRBD1. Unmatched junction bases numbered 8, after V lost 0 bases and J lost 4 bases. Germline CDR1 and CDR2: KGHSH and LQKENI. This CDR3 comprises 16 residues. The CDR3 bases are TGTGCCAGCTCACCACCTGGAGGTGCAGGGGGCTATGGCTACACCTTC. Its translation is CASSPPGGAGGYGYTF.

The chain combines TRBV7-2 with TRBJ2-1, with TRBD2 matching over 14 bases. V dropped 5 bases and J dropped 9; count of bases not matched to a gene: 6. The CDR3 length is 15 residues. The germline V gene has CDR1 SGHTA and CDR2 FQGNSA. CDR3: CASSTRLAGGSEQFF. The CDR3 nucleotides read TGTGCCAGCAGCACCCGACTAGCGGGAGGGAGTGAGCAGTTCTTC.

This chain links TRBV9 with TRBJ1-1; 7 bases are a match to TRBD1. Germline-derived CDR1 and CDR2 are SGDLS and YYNGEE. The CDR3 totals 14 residues. V gave up 1 base and J gave up 5 bases; unmatched junction bases: 5. CDR3 residues: CASSVSQGGTEAFF. Written as DNA, the CDR3 is TGTGCCAGCAGCGTATCCCAGGGGGGAACTGAAGCTTTCTTT.

The chain recombines TRBV7-9 with TRBJ2-1; tentative D call: TRBD2 (5 bases). Trimming removed 1 base at V and 5 bases at J, with 6 bases between. The CDR3 is 13 amino acids. Germline values: CDR1 SEHNR, CDR2 FQNEAQ (reference sequence). CDR3 region: CASSLERNNEQFF. The CDR3 region has the DNA TGTGCCAGCAGCTTAGAGCGGAACAATGAGCAGTTCTTC.

This clone was found once. The chain combines TRBV11-3 with TRBJ2-5; a weak D match, TRBD2 (6 bases). The CDR3 is 15 amino acids. Germline assignment: CDR1 SGHNT and CDR2 YENEEA. V lost 1 base and J 4 bases, leaving 13 bases between the germline ends. Written as DNA, the CDR3 is TGTGCCAGCAGCTTAGCCGGGAGAGGTTCAGAGACCCAGTACTTC. Residues: CASSLAGRGSETQYF.

J is TRBJ1-5 and V is TRBV6-1, with D possibly matching TRBD1 (6 bases). The V gene's germline CDR1 is MNHNS and CDR2 SASEGT. CDR3 length equals 14 residues. Trimming shortened V by 3 bases and J by 5 bases, and 11 bases separated the two germline ends. As DNA, the CDR3 is TGTGCCAGCAGTGACAGGGGAGCGGATCAGCCCCAGCATTTT. This codes for CASSDRGADQPQHF.

The chain is built from TRBV7-3 and TRBJ2-5; maybe TRBD1 (6 bases). CDR3 length: 13 residues. Trimming removed 3 bases at V and 5 bases at J, with 10 bases between. CDR1 SGHTA and CDR2 FQGTGA come from the germline V gene. The chain's CDR3 is CASSFGQGETQYF. The CDR3 nucleotides are TGTGCCAGCAGCTTCGGTCAGGGGGAGACCCAGTACTTC.

The rearrangement uses TRBV10-3 and TRBJ2-7; D is uncertain. CDR1 and CDR2 (germline): ENHRY, SYGVKD. CDR3 length: 15 amino acids. V was clipped by 0 bases and J by 2 bases, with 11 bases between them. CDR3 region: CAISESKDTTYEQYF. The CDR3 nucleotides read TGTGCCATCAGTGAGTCGAAGGATACTACCTACGAGCAGTACTTC.

The chain has TRBV6-5 and TRBJ2-1; TRBD1 matches 8 bases. The CDR3 contains 15 residues. In germline, CDR1 is MNHEY, CDR2 SVGAGI. V shed 5 bases and J 8 bases; nucleotides not matched to a gene: 11. This CDR3 reads CASSPQGARRYEQFF. CDR3 nucleotide sequence: TGTGCCAGCAGTCCCCAGGGGGCTAGGAGGTATGAGCAGTTCTTC.

This rearrangement joins TRBV7-2 to TRBJ2-1; 10 bases are shared with TRBD2. V shed 3 bases and J 7 bases; nucleotides not matched to a gene: 9. CDR3 length: 16 amino acids. CDR1 and CDR2 (germline): SGHTA, FQGNSA. In nucleotides, the CDR3 is TGTGCCAGCAGCTTCAATACCGTAGCGGGAGGAAATGAGCAGTTCTTC. Protein product: CASSFNTVAGGNEQFF.

J is TRBJ1-5 and V is TRBV4-2; TRBD1 matches 8 bases. The CDR3 consists of 14 residues. The germline CDR1 and CDR2 sequences are LGHNA and YNFKEQ. V shed 4 bases and J 6 bases; nucleotides not matched to a gene: 5. The CDR3 loop reads CASSRGQGGQPQHF. The CDR3 DNA reads TGTGCCAGCAGCCGAGGACAGGGAGGTCAGCCCCAGCATTTT.

V and J are TRBV25-1 and TRBJ2-7; possible D gene TRBD2, 6 bases. Per the germline V gene, CDR1 is MGHDK and CDR2 is SYGVNS. CDR3 length: 14 amino acids. V lost 3 bases, J lost 0 bases, and 9 bases lay in between. The CDR3 region has the DNA TGTGCCAGCAGTGATCCGGGAGTCTCCTACGAGCAGTACTTC. Amino acid sequence: CASSDPGVSYEQYF.

This CDR3 is CASSFGGTARDEQFF. The CDR3 DNA reads TGTGCCAGCAGCTTCGGCGGTACCGCCCGGGATGAGCAGTTCTTC. The chain uses TRBV5-4 and TRBJ2-1; no clear D. V lost 2 bases and J lost 8, with 17 bases in between. Germline V lookup: CDR1 SGHNT, CDR2 YYREEE (reference sequence). The CDR3 sequence is 15 residues long.

This chain uses TRBV4-1 with TRBJ2-7; possible D gene TRBD1, 5 bases. The V and J ends lost 1 base and 3 bases respectively, with 13 bases between them. Per germline, CDR1 MGHRA and CDR2 YSYEKL. This CDR3 has 15 amino acids. DNA for the CDR3: TGCGCCAGCAGCCAAGTGCCGAGACAGCGCTACGAGCAGTACTTC. It translates to CASSQVPRQRYEQYF.

The chain is built from TRBV12-5 and TRBJ2-7; D perhaps matches TRBD1 (5 bases). CDR3 length equals 13 residues. Germline lookup yields CDR1 LGHNT and CDR2 FRNRAP. V was pared by 4 bases and J by 3 bases, with 10 bases between. The CDR3 loop reads CASGYQTVYEQYF. In nucleotides, the CDR3 is TGTGCTAGTGGTTACCAGACAGTCTACGAGCAGTACTTC.

V is TRBV18 and J is TRBJ2-7; D possibly matches TRBD1 or TRBD2 (5 bases each). V shed 3 bases and J shed 6 bases, with 15 bases lying between them. There are 14 residues in the CDR3. The germline V gene has CDR1 KGHSH and CDR2 LQKENI. This CDR3 is CASSPWGRESEQYF. The CDR3 DNA reads TGTGCCAGCTCACCCTGGGGCAGGGAGTCCGAGCAGTACTTC.

The CDR3 DNA reads TGTGCCAGCCGAAAGACCTATGGCTACACCTTC. Translation gives CASRKTYGYTF. The chain links TRBV5-2 to TRBJ1-2. TRBV5-2 is an annotated pseudogene. CDR3 size: 11 residues.

V and J are TRBV7-2 and TRBJ2-5; 7 bases match TRBD1. Trimming removed 1 base from V and 1 base from J; junction bases left unmatched: 6. The CDR3 covers 16 residues. Germline assignment: CDR1 SGHTA and CDR2 FQGNSA. CDR3 coding DNA: TGTGCCAGCAGCTTAGTAGTGAACAGGGGCCAAGAGACCCAGTACTTC. Amino acid sequence: CASSLVVNRGQETQYF.